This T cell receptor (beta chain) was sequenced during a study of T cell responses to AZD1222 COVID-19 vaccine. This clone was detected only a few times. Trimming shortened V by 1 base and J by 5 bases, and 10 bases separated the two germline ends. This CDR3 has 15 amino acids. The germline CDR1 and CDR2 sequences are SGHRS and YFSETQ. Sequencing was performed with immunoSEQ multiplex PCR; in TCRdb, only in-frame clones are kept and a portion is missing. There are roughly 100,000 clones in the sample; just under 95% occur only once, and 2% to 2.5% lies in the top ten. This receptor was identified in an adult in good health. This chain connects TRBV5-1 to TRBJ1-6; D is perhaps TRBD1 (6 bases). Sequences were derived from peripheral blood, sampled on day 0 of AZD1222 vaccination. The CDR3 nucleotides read TGCGCCAGCAGCTTGTATGGACAGCATAATTCACCCCTCCACTTT. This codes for CASSLYGQHNSPLHF.